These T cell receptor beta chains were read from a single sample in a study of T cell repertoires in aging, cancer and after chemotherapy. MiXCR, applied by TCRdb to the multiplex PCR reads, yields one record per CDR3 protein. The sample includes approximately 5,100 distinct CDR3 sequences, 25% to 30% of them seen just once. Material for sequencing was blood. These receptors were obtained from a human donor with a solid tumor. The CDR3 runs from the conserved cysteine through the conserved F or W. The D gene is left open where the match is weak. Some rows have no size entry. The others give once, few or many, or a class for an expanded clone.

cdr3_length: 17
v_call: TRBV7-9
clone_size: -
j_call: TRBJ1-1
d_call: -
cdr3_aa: CASRGPTGMGENTEAFF
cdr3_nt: TGTGCCAGCAGGGGACCAACAGGGATGGGAGAGAACACTGAAGCTTTCTTT

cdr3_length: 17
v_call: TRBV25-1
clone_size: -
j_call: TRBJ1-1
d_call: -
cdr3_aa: CASSPHQDRRGNTEAFF
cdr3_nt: TGTGCCAGCAGTCCCCACCAGGACAGACGAGGGAACACTGAAGCTTTCTTT

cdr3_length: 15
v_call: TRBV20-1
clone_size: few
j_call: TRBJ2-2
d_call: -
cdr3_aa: CSATRQDRRVRELFF
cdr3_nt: TGCAGTGCTACGAGACAGGATAGGCGAGTCCGGGAGCTGTTTTTT

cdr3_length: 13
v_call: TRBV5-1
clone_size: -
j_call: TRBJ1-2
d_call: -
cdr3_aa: CASSPTGDGGYTF
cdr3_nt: TGCGCCAGCAGCCCTACAGGTGACGGTGGCTACACCTTC

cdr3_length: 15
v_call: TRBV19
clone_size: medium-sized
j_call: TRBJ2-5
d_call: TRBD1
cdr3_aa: CASSSQQGAWETQYF
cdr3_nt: TGTGCCAGTAGTTCCCAACAGGGGGCATGGGAGACCCAGTACTTC

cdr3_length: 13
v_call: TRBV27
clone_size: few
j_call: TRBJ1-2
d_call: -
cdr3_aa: CASRGWSGYGYTF
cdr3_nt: TGTGCCAGCAGGGGGTGGTCAGGCTATGGCTACACCTTC

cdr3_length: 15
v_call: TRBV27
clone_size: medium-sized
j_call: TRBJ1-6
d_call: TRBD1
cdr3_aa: CASSSWDQGDSPLHF
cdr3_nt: TGTGCCAGCAGTAGCTGGGACCAGGGGGATTCACCCCTCCACTTT

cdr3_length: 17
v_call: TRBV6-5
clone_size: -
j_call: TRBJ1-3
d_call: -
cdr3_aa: CASSPEVGRFSGNTIYF
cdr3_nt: TGTGCCAGCAGCCCCGAGGTTGGGAGGTTCTCTGGAAACACCATATATTTT

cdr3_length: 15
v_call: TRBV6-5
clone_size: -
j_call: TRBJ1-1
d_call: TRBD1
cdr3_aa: CASSLGGAGGSEAFF
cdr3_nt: TGTGCCAGCAGTTTGGGGGGAGCAGGGGGCTCTGAAGCTTTCTTT

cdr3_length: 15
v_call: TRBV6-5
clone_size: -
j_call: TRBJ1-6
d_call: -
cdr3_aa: CATSQGSSYNSPLHF
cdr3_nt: TGTGCCACCTCGCAGGGCAGCTCCTATAATTCACCCCTCCACTTT

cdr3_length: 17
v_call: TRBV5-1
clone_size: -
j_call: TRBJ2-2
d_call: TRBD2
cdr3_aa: CASSLLYSGTYTGELFF
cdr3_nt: TGCGCCAGCAGCCTGCTGTATAGCGGGACCTACACCGGGGAGCTGTTTTTT

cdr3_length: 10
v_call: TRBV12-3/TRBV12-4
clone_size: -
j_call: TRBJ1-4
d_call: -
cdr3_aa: CASSGQKLFF
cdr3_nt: TGTGCCAGCAGTGGACAGAAACTGTTTTTT

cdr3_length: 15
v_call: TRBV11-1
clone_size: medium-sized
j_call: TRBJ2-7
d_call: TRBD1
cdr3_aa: CASSLVGTGPYEQYF
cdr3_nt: TGTGCCAGCAGCTTAGTAGGGACAGGACCCTACGAGCAGTACTTC

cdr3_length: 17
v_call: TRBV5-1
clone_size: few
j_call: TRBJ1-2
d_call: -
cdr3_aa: CASSFNPLTGPSYGYTF
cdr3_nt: TGCGCCAGCAGCTTCAACCCCCTGACAGGCCCAAGCTATGGCTACACCTTC

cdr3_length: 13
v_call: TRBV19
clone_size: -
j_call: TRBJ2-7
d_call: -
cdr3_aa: CASSISTAREQYF
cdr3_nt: TGTGCCAGTAGTATTTCGACCGCGAGGGAGCAGTACTTC

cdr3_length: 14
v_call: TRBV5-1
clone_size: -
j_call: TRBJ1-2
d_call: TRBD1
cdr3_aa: CASSPDRGKYGYTF
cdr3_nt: TGCGCCAGCAGCCCGGACAGGGGGAAGTATGGCTACACCTTC

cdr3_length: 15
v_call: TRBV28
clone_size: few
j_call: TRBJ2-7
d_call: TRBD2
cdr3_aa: CASSLAGVNSYEQYF
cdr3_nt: TGTGCCAGCAGTCTAGCGGGGGTAAATTCCTACGAGCAGTACTTC

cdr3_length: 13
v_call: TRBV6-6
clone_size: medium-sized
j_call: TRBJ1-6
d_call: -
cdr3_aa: CASSYGQQSPLHF
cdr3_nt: TGTGCCAGCAGTTACGGACAGCAGTCGCCCCTCCACTTT

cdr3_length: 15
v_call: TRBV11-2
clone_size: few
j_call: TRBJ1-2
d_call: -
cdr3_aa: CASSYQTGNFYGYTF
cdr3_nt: TGTGCCAGCAGCTACCAGACAGGCAACTTCTATGGCTACACCTTC

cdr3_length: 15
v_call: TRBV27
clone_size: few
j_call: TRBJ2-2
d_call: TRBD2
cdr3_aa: CASSFRSGGTGELFF
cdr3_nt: TGTGCCAGCAGTTTCCGTAGCGGGGGGACCGGGGAGCTGTTTTTT

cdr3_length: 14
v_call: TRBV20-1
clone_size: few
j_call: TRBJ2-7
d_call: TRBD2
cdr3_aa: CSARVEARGAEQYF
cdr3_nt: TGCAGTGCTAGAGTCGAAGCGCGGGGGGCCGAGCAGTACTTC

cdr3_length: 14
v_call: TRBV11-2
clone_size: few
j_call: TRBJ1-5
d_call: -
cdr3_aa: CASSLDLLNQPQHF
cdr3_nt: TGTGCCAGCAGCTTGGATTTGCTCAATCAGCCCCAGCATTTT

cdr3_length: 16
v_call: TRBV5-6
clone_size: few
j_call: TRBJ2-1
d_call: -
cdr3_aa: CASSFTRGQGGGEQFF
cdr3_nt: TGTGCCAGCAGCTTCACGAGGGGCCAGGGGGGAGGTGAGCAGTTCTTC

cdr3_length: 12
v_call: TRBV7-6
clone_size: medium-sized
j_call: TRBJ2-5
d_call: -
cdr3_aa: CASSRAGETQYF
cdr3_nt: TGTGCCAGCAGCCGGGCGGGAGAGACCCAGTACTTC

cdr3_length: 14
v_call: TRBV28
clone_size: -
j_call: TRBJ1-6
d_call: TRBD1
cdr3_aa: CASRPGQGGSPLHF
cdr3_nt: TGTGCCAGCAGACCGGGACAGGGAGGCTCACCCCTCCACTTT

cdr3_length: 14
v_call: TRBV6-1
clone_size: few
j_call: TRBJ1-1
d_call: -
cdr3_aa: CASSEVGSGTEAFF
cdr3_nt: TGTGCCAGCAGTGAGGTAGGGAGTGGGACTGAAGCTTTCTTT

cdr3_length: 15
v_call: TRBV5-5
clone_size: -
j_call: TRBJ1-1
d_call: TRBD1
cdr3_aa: CASPTGPDREAEAFF
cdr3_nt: TGTGCCAGTCCGACAGGCCCGGACAGGGAGGCTGAAGCTTTCTTT

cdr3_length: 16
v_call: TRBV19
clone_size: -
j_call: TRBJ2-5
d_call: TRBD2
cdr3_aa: CASSIGPSGGQETQYF
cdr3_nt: TGTGCCAGTAGTATAGGTCCCAGCGGGGGCCAAGAGACCCAGTACTTC

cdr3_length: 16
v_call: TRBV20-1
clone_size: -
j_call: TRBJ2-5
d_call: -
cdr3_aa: CSARGVLRHGAETQYF
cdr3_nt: TGCAGTGCTAGGGGGGTTTTGAGACATGGAGCGGAGACCCAGTACTTC

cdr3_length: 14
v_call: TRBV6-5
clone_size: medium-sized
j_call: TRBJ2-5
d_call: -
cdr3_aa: CASSAGHLQETQYF
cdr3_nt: TGTGCCAGCAGCGCGGGACACTTACAAGAGACCCAGTACTTC

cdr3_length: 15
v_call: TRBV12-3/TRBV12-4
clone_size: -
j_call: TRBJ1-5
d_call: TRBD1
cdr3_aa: CASSVYRGNNKPQHF
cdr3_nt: TGTGCCAGCTCCGTCTACAGGGGCAACAATAAGCCCCAGCATTTT

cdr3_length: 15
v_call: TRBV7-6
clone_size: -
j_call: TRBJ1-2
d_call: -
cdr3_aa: CASSPLDGYNYGYTF
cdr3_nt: TGTGCCAGCAGCCCTTTGGACGGTTATAACTATGGCTACACCTTC

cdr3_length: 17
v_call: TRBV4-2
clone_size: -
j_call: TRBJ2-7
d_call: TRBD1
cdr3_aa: CASSQGPLGQGGYEQYF
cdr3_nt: TGTGCCAGCAGCCAAGGACCCCTCGGACAGGGTGGGTACGAGCAGTACTTC

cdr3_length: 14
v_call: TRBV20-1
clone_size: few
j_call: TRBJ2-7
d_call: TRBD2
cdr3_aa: CSARASGREGEQYF
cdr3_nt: TGCAGTGCTAGAGCTTCCGGGAGGGAGGGGGAGCAGTACTTC

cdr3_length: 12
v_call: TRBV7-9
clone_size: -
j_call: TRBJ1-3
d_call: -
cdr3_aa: CASSLNGNTIYF
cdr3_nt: TGTGCCAGCAGCTTAAATGGAAACACCATATATTTT

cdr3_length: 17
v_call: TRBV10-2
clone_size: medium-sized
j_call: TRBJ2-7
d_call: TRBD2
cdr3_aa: CASSEGRRSGRFYEQYF
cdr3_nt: TGCGCCAGCAGTGAGGGCCGGCGGAGCGGGAGGTTCTACGAGCAGTACTTC

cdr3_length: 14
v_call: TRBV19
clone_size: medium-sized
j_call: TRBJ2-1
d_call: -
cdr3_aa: CASSGRGAWNEQFF
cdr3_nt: TGTGCCAGTAGTGGTAGGGGCGCTTGGAATGAGCAGTTCTTC

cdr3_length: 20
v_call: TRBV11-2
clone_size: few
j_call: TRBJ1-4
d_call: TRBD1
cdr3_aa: CASSLSHPRDRGRVNEKLFF
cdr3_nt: TGTGCCAGCAGCTTGTCGCACCCCCGGGACAGGGGGAGAGTTAATGAAAAACTGTTTTTT

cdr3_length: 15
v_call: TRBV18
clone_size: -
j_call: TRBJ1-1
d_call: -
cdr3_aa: CASSSPQGRGTEAFF
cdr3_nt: TGTGCCAGCTCATCCCCTCAGGGCCGTGGCACTGAAGCTTTCTTT

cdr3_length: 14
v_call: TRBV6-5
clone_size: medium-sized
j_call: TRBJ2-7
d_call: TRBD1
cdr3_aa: CASRLDRASYEQYF
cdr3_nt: TGTGCCAGCAGACTGGACAGGGCGTCCTACGAGCAGTACTTC

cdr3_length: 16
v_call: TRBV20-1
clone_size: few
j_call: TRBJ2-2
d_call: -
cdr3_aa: CSARDLQGGNTGELFF
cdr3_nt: TGCAGTGCTAGAGATCTCCAGGGAGGAAACACCGGGGAGCTGTTTTTT

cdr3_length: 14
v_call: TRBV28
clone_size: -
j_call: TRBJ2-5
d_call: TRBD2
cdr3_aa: CASSRVAGAGTQYF
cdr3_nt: TGTGCCAGCAGCCGGGTAGCGGGAGCGGGGACCCAGTACTTC

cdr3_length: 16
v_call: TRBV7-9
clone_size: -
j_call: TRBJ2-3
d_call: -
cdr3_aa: CASSLAVFSETDTQYF
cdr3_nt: TGTGCCAGCAGCTTAGCGGTGTTCAGTGAAACAGATACGCAGTATTTT

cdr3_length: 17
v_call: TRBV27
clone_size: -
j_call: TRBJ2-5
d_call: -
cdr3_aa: CASSSILEGQGLETQYF
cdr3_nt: TGTGCCAGCAGTTCAATACTGGAAGGCCAGGGCTTAGAGACCCAGTACTTC

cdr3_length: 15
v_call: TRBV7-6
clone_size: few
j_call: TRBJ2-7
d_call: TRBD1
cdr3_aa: CASSLEETGPYEQYF
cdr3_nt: TGTGCCAGCAGCTTAGAGGAGACAGGGCCCTACGAGCAGTACTTC

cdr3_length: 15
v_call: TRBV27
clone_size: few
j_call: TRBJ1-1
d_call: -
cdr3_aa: CASSFRPLTNTEAFF
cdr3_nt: TGTGCCAGCAGTTTCCGGCCCCTTACGAACACTGAAGCTTTCTTT

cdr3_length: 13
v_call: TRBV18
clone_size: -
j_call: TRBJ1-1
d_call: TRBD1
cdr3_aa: CASSPRTGGKAFF
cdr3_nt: TGTGCCAGCTCACCACGGACAGGGGGCAAAGCTTTCTTT

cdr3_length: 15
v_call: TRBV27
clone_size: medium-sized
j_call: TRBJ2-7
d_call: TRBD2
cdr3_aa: CASSLGLAGGYEQYF
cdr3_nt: TGTGCCAGCAGTTTGGGACTAGCGGGAGGGTACGAGCAGTACTTC

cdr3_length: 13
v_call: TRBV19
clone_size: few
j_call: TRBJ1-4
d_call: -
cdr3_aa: CASSGVAREKLFF
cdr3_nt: TGTGCCAGTAGTGGGGTGGCCCGTGAAAAACTGTTTTTT